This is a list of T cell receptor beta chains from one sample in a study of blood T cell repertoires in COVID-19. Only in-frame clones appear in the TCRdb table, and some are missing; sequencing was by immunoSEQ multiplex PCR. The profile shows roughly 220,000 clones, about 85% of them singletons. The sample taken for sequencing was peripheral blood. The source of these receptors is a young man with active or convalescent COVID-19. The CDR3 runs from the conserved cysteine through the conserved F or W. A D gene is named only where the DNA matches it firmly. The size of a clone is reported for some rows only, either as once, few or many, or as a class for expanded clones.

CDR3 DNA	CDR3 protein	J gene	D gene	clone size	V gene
TGTGCCAGCGGTGAGGAGGGGTATAGCAATCAGCCCCAGCATTTT	CASGEEGYSNQPQHF	TRBJ1-5	NA	NA	TRBV5-8
TGCGCCAGCAGCCAAGCTATAGTTGGGGGCCAAGTTGAGCAGTACTTC	CASSQAIVGGQVEQYF	TRBJ2-7	NA	NA	TRBV4-3
TGCAGCGTTGAAGATCGCGACAGGGTAGTCTACAATGAGCAGTTCTTC	CSVEDRDRVVYNEQFF	TRBJ2-1	TRBD1	NA	TRBV29-1
TGTGCCAGCAGCTCCTCGAGGGCCCCCTACGAGCAGTACTTC	CASSSSRAPYEQYF	TRBJ2-7	NA	once	TRBV7-2
TGCGCCAGCAGCACGGGACAAGACACTGAAGCTTTCTTT	CASSTGQDTEAFF	TRBJ1-1	NA	NA	TRBV5-1
TGTGCCAGTAGTAGCGGGGGGCAGGATACGCAGTATTTT	CASSSGGQDTQYF	TRBJ2-3	TRBD2	few	TRBV19
TGCGCCAGCAGCTTCGGGACAGGTCGGAAAAACATTCAGTACTTC	CASSFGTGRKNIQYF	TRBJ2-4	TRBD1	once	TRBV5-1
TGTGCCAGCAGCTTGGCGGGGTTCGTCGGCTACACCTTC	CASSLAGFVGYTF	TRBJ1-2	NA	once	TRBV5-5
TGTGCCAGCAGCTTAGGGGGACAGGGGGTAAAGACCCAGTACTTC	CASSLGGQGVKTQYF	TRBJ2-5	TRBD1	NA	TRBV7-8
TGTGCCAGCAGTTACGGGACAGGGACCTACAATGAGCAGTTCTTC	CASSYGTGTYNEQFF	TRBJ2-1	TRBD1	NA	TRBV6-6
TGCAGTGCTAGTTGGTGGAGCTCCTACAATGAGCAGTTCTTC	CSASWWSSYNEQFF	TRBJ2-1	NA	NA	TRBV20-1
TGTGCCTGGACCCCGGCGGGGAAGAACACTGAAGCTTTCTTT	CAWTPAGKNTEAFF	TRBJ1-1	NA	NA	TRBV30
TGCGCCAGCAGCTTAGACAGTCTCACAGATACGCAGTATTTT	CASSLDSLTDTQYF	TRBJ2-3	NA	NA	TRBV5-1
TGTGCCAGCAGCGTAGCCGGACAGGGGAATTCACCCCTCCACTTT	CASSVAGQGNSPLHF	TRBJ1-6	TRBD1	NA	TRBV9
TGTGCCAGCAGCTTTTTCGGACAGGGGGCTTACAATGAGCAGTTCTTC	CASSFFGQGAYNEQFF	TRBJ2-1	TRBD1	NA	TRBV7-2
TGTGCCAGCGGCAGGCCGGGGGTGAGCAATCAGCCCCAGCATTTT	CASGRPGVSNQPQHF	TRBJ1-5	NA	NA	TRBV7-2
TGCGCCAGCAGCCAAGATGGGCAGGGGACCGGGGAGCTGTTTTTT	CASSQDGQGTGELFF	TRBJ2-2	NA	NA	TRBV4-3
TGTGCCAGCAGCCAAGAGGGGCTTAACACTGAAGCTTTCTTT	CASSQEGLNTEAFF	TRBJ1-1	NA	NA	TRBV3-1/TRBV3-2
TGTGCCAGCACCTCATACCCGACAGACGACATTACGCAGTATTTT	CASTSYPTDDITQYF	TRBJ2-3	NA	once	TRBV6-5
TGCGCCAGCAGCTGGACAGCCGGATCGGACGAGCAGTACTTC	CASSWTAGSDEQYF	TRBJ2-7	NA	NA	TRBV5-1
TGTGCCACCAGCAGTCTACAGGGCAGTACGCAGTATTTT	CATSSLQGSTQYF	TRBJ2-3	NA	NA	TRBV15
TGCGCCAGCAGCTCCGGGACAGGGCTCTCACCCCTCCACTTT	CASSSGTGLSPLHF	TRBJ1-6	TRBD1	once	TRBV5-1
TGTGCCTGGAGTGCCGGGACAGGGGGAAAACTGTTTTTT	CAWSAGTGGKLFF	TRBJ1-4	TRBD1	NA	TRBV30
TGTGCCAGCTCCGGGGGGGCCAAAAACATTCAGTACTTC	CASSGGAKNIQYF	TRBJ2-4	TRBD2	NA	TRBV5-4
TGTGCCAGCAGTACACAGCCATATAGCAATCAGCCCCAGCATTTT	CASSTQPYSNQPQHF	TRBJ1-5	NA	NA	TRBV6-5
TGTGCCAGTAGTATAGGACTAGCGGGAGTGGAGACCCAGTACTTC	CASSIGLAGVETQYF	TRBJ2-5	TRBD2	NA	TRBV19